The clone carrying this TCR beta chain was detected only a few times. As yet, its antigen is unknown. In making TCR beta libraries, quantitative 5'-RACE with molecular barcodes was used. TCRdb re-called the 5' RACE reads through MiXCR, storing one row per CDR3 protein. Among roughly 260,000 distinct CDR3 sequences listed, about 19% were seen once. The sample originates from a study of CD8 T cells in ankylosing spondylitis. Overall study results and limits: Roughly eight highly homologous variants made up a TCR beta motif that seemed to typify ankylosing spondylitis blood.

V lost 5 bases and J lost 7, with 12 bases in between. The germline V gene encodes CDR1 DFQATT and CDR2 SNEGSKA (reference sequence). This CDR3 is built from 13 residues. Sequencing input: blood, either unsorted or a sorted T cell fraction (not recorded which). The genes are TRBV20-1 and TRBJ1-6; perhaps TRBD1 as D (6 bases). The TCR comes from a male donor with ankylosing spondylitis or in good health (not recorded which). DNA for the CDR3: TGCAGTGCTTCGGACAGCTCCAATTCACCCCTCCACTTT. Translated: CSASDSSNSPLHF.